Given below is one TCR beta chain in context. The target antigen is unknown. The PCR contained 60 Vbeta and 13 Jbeta primers. Clones were sequenced by immunoSEQ multiplex PCR, and TCRdb holds only the in-frame ones, with some missing. The table has about 110,000 clones, around 80% seen once. This record belongs to a study of cytomegalovirus exposure and HLA in healthy donors. Study-level results: The classifier reportedly diagnosed cytomegalovirus status with high specificity and sensitivity. Association of a missense DCLRE1C variant with TCR beta V- and J-gene trimming was reported in a later analysis.

Sequencing input: PBMCs. This receptor was identified in a man aged 40-50 years in good health and CMV-seronegative.

CDR3 coding DNA: TGTGCCAGTATACCAGGGGGCAATTCACCCCTCCACTTT. Translation: CASIPGGNSPLHF. The chain carries TRBV28 and TRBJ1-6; 8 positions agree with TRBD1. After removal of 9 bases from V and 7 bases from J, the junction contained 5 bases not matched to a gene. The CDR3 runs 13 residues. Germline CDR1 MDHEN, CDR2 SYDVKM.